The T cell receptor beta chain described here comes from a study of blood T cell repertoires in COVID-19. On the study more broadly: Sample material is recorded as cDNA or gDNA derived from T cells, B-cell-depleted T cells, or PBMCs.

This table comes from immunoSEQ multiplex PCR, and its TCRdb copy is limited to in-frame clones, with some not included. The sample carries over 75,000 clones, 65% to 85% recorded once. The CDR3 sequence is 15 residues long. Germline CDR1 LNHNV, CDR2 YYDKDF (reference sequence). J gave up 1 base and V 1 base, and 2 bases lay outside the gene matches. The TCR was taken from a woman of 80 years or more with active or convalescent COVID-19. V is TRBV15 and J is TRBJ1-1; 8 bases fit TRBD1. Sequencing was carried out using peripheral blood. CDR3 region: CATSRGGQGNTEAFF. The CDR3 DNA reads TGTGCCACCAGCAGAGGTGGACAGGGGAACACTGAAGCTTTCTTT. The entire variable domain, with the rest obtained from reference TRBV15 and TRBJ1-1, is as follows: DAMVIQNPRYQVTQFGKPVTLSCSQTLNHNVMYWYQQKSSQAPKLLFHYYDKDFNNEADTPDNFQSRRPNTSFCFLDIRSPGLGDTAMYLCATSRGGQGNTEAFFGQGTRLTVV.